These 6 T cell receptor beta chains came from one sample sequenced in a study of siplizumab effects on memory and regulatory T cells. Profiling relied on immunoSEQ multiplex PCR, and the TCRdb table lists in-frame clones only, not all of them. The sample includes 100,000 or so clones, more than 90% of them seen just once. Sample: CD4+ T cells sorted from blood. The receptor source for this set is a human donor in good health.

The rearrangement links TRBV28 to TRBJ1-2, with 7 bases aligning to TRBD1. CDR3 length equals 12 residues. Germline V gives CDR1 MDHEN, CDR2 SYDVKM. V was clipped by 6 bases and J by 4 bases; unmatched bases: 2. This CDR3 is CASSRDSYGYTF. For the CDR3, the DNA is TGTGCCAGCAGCCGGGACAGCTATGGCTACACCTTC.

Only one count was recorded for this clone. The chain recombines TRBV30 with TRBJ1-1, with D unclear. The V gene's germline CDR1 is GTSNPN and CDR2 SVGIG (reference sequence). Deletions cut 2 bases from V and 7 bases from J, with 8 bases between. CDR3 length: 11 amino acids. The CDR3 is CAWSTLSEAFF. The CDR3 DNA sequence: TGTGCCTGGAGTACGCTAAGTGAAGCTTTCTTT.

This clone came up once. The chain has TRBV6-5 and TRBJ1-2, with D perhaps TRBD1 (6 bases). The CDR3 extends over 14 amino acids. The germline gives CDR1 MNHEY, CDR2 SVGAGI. The V gene lost 5 bases and the J gene lost 8 bases, with 18 bases spanning the gap. CDR3 nucleotide sequence: TGTGCCAGCAGTCTCCGAGAGGGGGGAACCGGCTACACCTTC. Protein: CASSLREGGTGYTF.

The gene calls are TRBV7-9 and TRBJ2-1; D may be TRBD1 (6 bases). Germline V CDR1 and CDR2: SEHNR, FQNEAQ (reference sequence). The germline V and J ends were trimmed by 5 bases and 12 bases, with 17 bases remaining between them. The CDR3 loop spans 13 amino acids. The CDR3 region has the DNA TGTGCCAGCAGCACGACTCTACTCAGGGGGCAGTTCTTC. This codes for CASSTTLLRGQFF.

J is TRBJ1-1 and V is TRBV5-1; the match to TRBD1 covers 10 bases. The CDR3 runs to 14 residues. Germline V gives CDR1 SGHRS, CDR2 YFSETQ. Unmatched junction bases numbered 4, after V lost 3 bases and J lost 5 bases. The CDR3 DNA follows: TGCGCCAGCAGCTCGACAGGGGGCGAGACTGAAGCTTTCTTT. Its protein product is CASSSTGGETEAFF.

On this clone itself: Other DNA sequences of this sample code for an identical CDR3. The chain links TRBV10-3 to TRBJ2-2; D remains unclear. Germline assignment: CDR1 ENHRY and CDR2 SYGVKD. The V and J ends lost 3 bases and 5 bases respectively, with 4 bases between them. This CDR3 region has 12 residues. Here the CDR3 reads CAISDGTGELFF. The CDR3 DNA sequence: TGTGCCATCAGTGATGGTACCGGGGAGCTGTTTTTT.